This T cell receptor beta chain was profiled in a study of Ad26.COV2.S vaccination and SARS-CoV-2 variants. This sample's treatment: roughly 20 received Ad26.COV2.S at low or high dose, single or two shots; about 5 received placebo; per-sample allocation not given. The study sampled participants on day 63 after the first vaccine or placebo injection. An Ad26 vector that expressed Wuhan-strain SARS-CoV-2 spike constituted the vaccine. The V and J ends lost 5 bases and 2 bases respectively, with 12 bases between them. The germline V gene encodes CDR1 SEHNR and CDR2 FQNEAQ (reference sequence). This CDR3 region has 14 residues. Notes on this clone: What it binds is not known.

Study-level results: Vaccine and placebo recipients had similar non-spike TCR breadth.

Measured with immunoSEQ multiplex PCR; TCRdb has only the in-frame clones, and not every one. The table lists hundreds of thousands of clones, roughly 87% of them singletons. The sample here was peripheral blood, taken in a trial of Ad26.COV2.S vaccine versus placebo. The source of this sequence is a person between 18 and 60 years old who received the Ad26.COV2.S COVID-19 vaccine or a placebo. This chain connects TRBV7-9 to TRBJ1-2; no reliable D call. CDR3 in amino acids: CASSTYTRNYGYTF. The CDR3 nucleotides are TGTGCCAGCAGCACTTATACACGGAACTATGGCTACACCTTC. Full variable domain (outside the CDR3, taken from reference TRBV7-9 and TRBJ1-2): DTGVSQNPRHKITKRGQNVTFRCDPISEHNRLYWYRQTLGQGPEFLTYFQNEAQLEKSRLLSDRFSAERPKGSFSTLEIQRTEQGDSAMYLCASSTYTRNYGYTFGSGTRLTVV.